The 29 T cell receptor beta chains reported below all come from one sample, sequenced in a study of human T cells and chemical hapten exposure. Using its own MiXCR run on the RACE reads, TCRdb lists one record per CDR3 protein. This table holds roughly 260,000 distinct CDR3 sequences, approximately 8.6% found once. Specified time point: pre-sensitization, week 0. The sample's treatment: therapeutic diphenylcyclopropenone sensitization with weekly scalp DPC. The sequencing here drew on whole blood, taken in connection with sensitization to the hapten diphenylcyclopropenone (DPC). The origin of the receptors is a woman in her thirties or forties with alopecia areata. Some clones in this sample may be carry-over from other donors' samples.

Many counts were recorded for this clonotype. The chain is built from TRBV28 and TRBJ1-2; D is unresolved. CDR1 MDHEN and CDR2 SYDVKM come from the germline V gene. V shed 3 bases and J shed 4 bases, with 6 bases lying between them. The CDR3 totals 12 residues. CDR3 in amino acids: CASSFSTYGYTF. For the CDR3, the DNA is TGTGCCAGCAGTTTTTCGACCTATGGCTACACCTTC.

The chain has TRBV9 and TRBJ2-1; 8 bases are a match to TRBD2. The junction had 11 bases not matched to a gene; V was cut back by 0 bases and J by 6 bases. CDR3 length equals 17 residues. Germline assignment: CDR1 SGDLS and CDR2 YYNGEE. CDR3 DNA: TGTGCCAGCAGCGTAGGGATGAGAGCGGGAGAATTCAATGAGCAGTTCTTC. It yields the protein CASSVGMRAGEFNEQFF.

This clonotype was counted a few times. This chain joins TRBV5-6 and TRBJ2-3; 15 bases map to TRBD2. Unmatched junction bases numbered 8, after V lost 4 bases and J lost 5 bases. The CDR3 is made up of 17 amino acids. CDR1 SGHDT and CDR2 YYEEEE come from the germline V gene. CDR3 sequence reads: CASSGGLAGGPGDTQYF. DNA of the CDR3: TGTGCCAGCAGCGGAGGACTAGCGGGAGGGCCGGGAGATACGCAGTATTTT. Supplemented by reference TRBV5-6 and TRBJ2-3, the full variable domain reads DAGVTQSPTHLIKTRGQQVTLRCSPKSGHDTVSWYQQALGQGPQFIFQYYEEEERQRGNFPDRFSGHQFPNYSSELNVNALLLGDSALYLCASSGGLAGGPGDTQYFGPGTRLTVL.

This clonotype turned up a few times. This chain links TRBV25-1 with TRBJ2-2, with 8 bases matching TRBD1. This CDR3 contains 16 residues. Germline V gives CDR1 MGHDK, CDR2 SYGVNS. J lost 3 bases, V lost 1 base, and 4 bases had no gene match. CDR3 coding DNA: TGTGCCAGCAGTGAATTGGGCAGGGGGCACACCGGGGAGCTGTTTTTT. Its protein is CASSELGRGHTGELFF.

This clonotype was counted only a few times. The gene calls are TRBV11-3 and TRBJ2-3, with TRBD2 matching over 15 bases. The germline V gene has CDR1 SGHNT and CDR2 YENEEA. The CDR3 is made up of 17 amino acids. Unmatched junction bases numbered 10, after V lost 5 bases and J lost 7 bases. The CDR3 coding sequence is TGTGCCAGCAGCCCGGGACTAGCGGGAGGTCGATCTAATACGCAGTATTTT. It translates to CASSPGLAGGRSNTQYF.

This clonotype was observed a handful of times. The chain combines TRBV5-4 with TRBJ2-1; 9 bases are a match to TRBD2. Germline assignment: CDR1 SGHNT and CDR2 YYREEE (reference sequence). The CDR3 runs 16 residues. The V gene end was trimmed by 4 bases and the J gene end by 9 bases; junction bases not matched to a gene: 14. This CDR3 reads CASSPRGIKLAGEQFF. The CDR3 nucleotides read TGTGCCAGCAGCCCAAGGGGGATTAAACTAGCGGGTGAGCAGTTCTTC.

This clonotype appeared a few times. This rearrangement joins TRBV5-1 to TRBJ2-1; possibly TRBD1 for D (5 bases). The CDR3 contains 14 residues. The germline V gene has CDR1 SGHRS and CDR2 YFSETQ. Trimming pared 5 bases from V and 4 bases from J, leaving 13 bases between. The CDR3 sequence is CASRAQGWYNEQFF. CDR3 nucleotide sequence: TGCGCCAGCAGGGCTCAGGGTTGGTACAATGAGCAGTTCTTC.

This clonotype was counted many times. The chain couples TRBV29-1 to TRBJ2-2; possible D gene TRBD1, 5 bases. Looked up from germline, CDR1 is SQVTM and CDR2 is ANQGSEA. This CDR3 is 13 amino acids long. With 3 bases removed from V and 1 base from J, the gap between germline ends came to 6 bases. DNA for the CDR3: TGCAGCGTTGATCAGGGGAACACCGGGGAGCTGTTTTTT. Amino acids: CSVDQGNTGELFF.

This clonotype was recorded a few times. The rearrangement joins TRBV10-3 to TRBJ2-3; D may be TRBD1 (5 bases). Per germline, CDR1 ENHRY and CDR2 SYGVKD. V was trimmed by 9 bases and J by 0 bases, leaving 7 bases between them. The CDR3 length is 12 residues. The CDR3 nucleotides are TGTGCCATACGACAGAGCACAGATACGCAGTATTTT. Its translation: CAIRQSTDTQYF.

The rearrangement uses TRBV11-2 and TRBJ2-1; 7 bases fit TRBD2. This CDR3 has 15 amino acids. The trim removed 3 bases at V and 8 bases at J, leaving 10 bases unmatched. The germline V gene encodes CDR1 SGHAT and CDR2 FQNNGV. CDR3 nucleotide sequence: TGTGCCAGCAGCTTTATAAGCGGGAACTCGGATGAGCAGTTCTTC. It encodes CASSFISGNSDEQFF.

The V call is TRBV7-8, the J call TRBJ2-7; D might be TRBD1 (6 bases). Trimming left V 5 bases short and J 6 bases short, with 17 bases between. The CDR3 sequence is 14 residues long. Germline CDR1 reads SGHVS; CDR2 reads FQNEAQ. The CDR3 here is CASSRSDEQGEQYF. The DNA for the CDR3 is TGTGCCAGCAGCCGTTCCGACGAACAGGGCGAGCAGTACTTC.

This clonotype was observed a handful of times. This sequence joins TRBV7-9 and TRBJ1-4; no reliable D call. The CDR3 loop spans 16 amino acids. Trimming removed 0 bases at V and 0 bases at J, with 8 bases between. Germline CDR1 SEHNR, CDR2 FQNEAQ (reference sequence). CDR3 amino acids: CASSLASPATNEKLFF. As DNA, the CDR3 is TGTGCCAGCAGCTTAGCTTCACCTGCAACTAATGAAAAACTGTTTTTT.

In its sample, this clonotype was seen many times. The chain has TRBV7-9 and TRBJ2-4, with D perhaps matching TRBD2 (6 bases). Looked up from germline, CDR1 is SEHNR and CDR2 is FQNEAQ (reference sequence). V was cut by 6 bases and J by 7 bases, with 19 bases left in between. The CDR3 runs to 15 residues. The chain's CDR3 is CASSPLGRNLNIQYF. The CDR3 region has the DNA TGTGCCAGCAGTCCATTGGGGAGGAACTTGAACATTCAGTACTTC.

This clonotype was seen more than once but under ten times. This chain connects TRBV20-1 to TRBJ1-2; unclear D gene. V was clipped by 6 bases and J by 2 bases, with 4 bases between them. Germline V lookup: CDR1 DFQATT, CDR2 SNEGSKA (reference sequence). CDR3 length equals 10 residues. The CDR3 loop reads CSAKNYGYTF. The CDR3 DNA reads TGCAGTGCCAAAAACTATGGCTACACCTTC.

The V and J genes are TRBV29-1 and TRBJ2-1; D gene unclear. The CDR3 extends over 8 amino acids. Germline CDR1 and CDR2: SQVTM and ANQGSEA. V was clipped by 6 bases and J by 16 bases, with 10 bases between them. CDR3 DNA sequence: TGCAGCGTCGACGGCTATTTCTTC. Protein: CSVDGYFF.

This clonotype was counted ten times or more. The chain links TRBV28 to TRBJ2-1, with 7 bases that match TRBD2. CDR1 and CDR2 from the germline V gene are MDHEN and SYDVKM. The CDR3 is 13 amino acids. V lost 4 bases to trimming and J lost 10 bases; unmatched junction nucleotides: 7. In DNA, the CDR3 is TGTGCCAGCAGTTATTGGGAGGGCCAGGAGCAGTTCTTC. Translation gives CASSYWEGQEQFF.

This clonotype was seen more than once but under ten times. CDR3 sequence reads: CASSDSLYGYTF. The CDR3 DNA reads TGTGCCAGTTCGGACAGCCTCTATGGCTACACCTTC. The chain is built from TRBV28 and TRBJ1-2, with D maybe TRBD1 (6 bases). The ends were cut back, 9 bases at V and 4 bases at J, with 12 bases in the middle. This CDR3 has 12 amino acids. Germline V gene data show CDR1 as MDHEN and CDR2 as SYDVKM.

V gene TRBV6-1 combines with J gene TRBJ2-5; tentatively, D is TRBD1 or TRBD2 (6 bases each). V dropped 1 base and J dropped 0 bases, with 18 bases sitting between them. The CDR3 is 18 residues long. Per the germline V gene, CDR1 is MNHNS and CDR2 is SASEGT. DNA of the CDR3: TGTGCCAGCAGTGAAGGCGGGACATACTTCCGTGACCAAGAGACCCAGTACTTC. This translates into CASSEGGTYFRDQETQYF.

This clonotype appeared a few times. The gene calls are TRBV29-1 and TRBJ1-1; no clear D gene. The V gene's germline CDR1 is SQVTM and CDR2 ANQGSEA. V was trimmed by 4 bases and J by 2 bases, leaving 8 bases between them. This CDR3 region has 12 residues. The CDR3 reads CSVGRPNTEAFF. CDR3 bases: TGCAGCGTTGGGAGACCCAACACTGAAGCTTTCTTT.

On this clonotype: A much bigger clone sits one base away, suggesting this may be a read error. CDR3 in amino acids: CASSNSIIPDTQYF. CDR3 coding DNA: TGTGCCAGCAGCAACAGTATTATTCCAGATACGCAGTATTTT. The chain employs TRBV12-3 or TRBV12-4 and TRBJ2-3; D is uncertain. V was shortened by 6 bases and J by 4 bases, with 14 bases between the two germline ends. This CDR3 has 14 residues.

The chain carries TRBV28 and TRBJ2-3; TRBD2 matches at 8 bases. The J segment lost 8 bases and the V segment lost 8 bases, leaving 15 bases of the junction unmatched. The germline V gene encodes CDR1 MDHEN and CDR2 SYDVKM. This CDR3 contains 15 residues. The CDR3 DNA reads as TGTGCCAGCCGACCCGGGACTAGGGTATCAGCTACGCAGTATTTT. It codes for CASRPGTRVSATQYF.

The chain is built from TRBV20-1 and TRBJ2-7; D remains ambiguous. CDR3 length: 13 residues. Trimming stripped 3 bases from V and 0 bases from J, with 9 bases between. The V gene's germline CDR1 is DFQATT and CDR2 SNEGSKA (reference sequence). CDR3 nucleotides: TGCAGTGCTAGTCAAGCATCCTCCTACGAGCAGTACTTC. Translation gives CSASQASSYEQYF.

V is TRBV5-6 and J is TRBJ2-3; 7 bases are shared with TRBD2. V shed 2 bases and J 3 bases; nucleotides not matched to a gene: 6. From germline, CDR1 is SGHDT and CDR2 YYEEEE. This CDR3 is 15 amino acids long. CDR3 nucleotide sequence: TGTGCCAGCAGCTTTTGGGCTAGCGGAACAGATACGCAGTATTTT. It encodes CASSFWASGTDTQYF.

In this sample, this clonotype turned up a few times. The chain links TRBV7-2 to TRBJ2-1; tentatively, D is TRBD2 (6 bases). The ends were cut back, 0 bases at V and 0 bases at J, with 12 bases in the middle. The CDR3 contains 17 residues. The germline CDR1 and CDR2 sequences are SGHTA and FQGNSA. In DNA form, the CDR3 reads TGTGCCAGCAGCTTAGCACCCTTAGCGGACTCCTACAATGAGCAGTTCTTC. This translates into CASSLAPLADSYNEQFF.

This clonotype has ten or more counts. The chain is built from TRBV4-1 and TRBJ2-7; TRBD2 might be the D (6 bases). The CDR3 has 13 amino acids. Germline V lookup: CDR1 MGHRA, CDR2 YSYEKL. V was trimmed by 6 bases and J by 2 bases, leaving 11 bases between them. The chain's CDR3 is CASRGTSTYEQYF. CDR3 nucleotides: TGCGCCAGCAGGGGGACTTCAACCTACGAGCAGTACTTC.

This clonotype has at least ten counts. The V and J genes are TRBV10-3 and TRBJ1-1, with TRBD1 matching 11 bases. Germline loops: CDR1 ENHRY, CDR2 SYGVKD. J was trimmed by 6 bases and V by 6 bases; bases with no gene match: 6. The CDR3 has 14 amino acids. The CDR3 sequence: CAISGQGAYAEAFF. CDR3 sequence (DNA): TGTGCCATCAGCGGACAGGGGGCGTATGCTGAAGCTTTCTTT.

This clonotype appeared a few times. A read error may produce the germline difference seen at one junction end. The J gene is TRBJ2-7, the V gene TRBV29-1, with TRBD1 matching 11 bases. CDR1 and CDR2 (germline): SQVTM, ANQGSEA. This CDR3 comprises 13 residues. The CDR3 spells CSAEGQGADEQYF. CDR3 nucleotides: TGCAGCGCTGAAGGACAGGGGGCCGACGAGCAGTACTTC.

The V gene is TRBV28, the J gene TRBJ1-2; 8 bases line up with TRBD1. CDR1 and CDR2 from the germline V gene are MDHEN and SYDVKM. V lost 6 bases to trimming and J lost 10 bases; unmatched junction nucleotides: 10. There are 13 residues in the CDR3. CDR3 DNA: TGTGCCAGCAGCCCGGGACAGGCTGAGGTCTACACCTTC. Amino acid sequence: CASSPGQAEVYTF.

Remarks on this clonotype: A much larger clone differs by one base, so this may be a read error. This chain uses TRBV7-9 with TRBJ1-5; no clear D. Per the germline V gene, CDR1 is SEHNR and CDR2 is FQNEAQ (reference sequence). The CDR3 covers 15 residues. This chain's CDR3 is CTSSLGDYSNQPQHF. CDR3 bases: TGTACCAGCAGCTTGGGAGACTATAGCAATCAGCCCCAGCATTTT.